Listed below are T cell receptor beta chains from one sample, sequenced in a study of T cell repertoires in cytomegalovirus infection. MiXCR, run by TCRdb on the reads, gives a single entry per CDR3 protein. This sample yields around 550,000 distinct CDR3 sequences, of which 26% are seen a single time; under 15% belongs to the top ten. The sequencing input was PBMCs. The receptors come from a human donor in good health (CMV status not recorded). Some clones in this sample may be carry-over from other donors' samples. Each CDR3 is given with its conserved first and last residue. The D gene is left open where the match is weak. Size is stated for part of the rows, as once, few or many counts, or as a class when the clone is expanded.

once	TRBJ1-1	TRBD1	TRBV19	16	CASSIIGIDRGIEAFF	TGTGCCAGTAGTATAATCGGGATTGACAGGGGGATTGAGGCTTTCTTT
few	TRBJ2-5	TRBD2	TRBV11-2	20	CASSARGVVAGGIYQETQYF	TGTGCCAGCAGCGCAAGGGGGGTCGTAGCGGGAGGTATATACCAAGAGACCCAGTACTTC
-	TRBJ2-5	-	TRBV6-5	16	CASSYSPSGVRETQYF	TGTGCCAGCAGTTACTCGCCGTCAGGGGTTAGAGAGACCCAGTACTTC
-	TRBJ2-7	TRBD1	TRBV28	15	CASSLTGQGLYEQYF	TGTGCCAGCAGCCTCACGGGACAGGGGCTTTACGAGCAGTACTTC
-	TRBJ1-2	-	TRBV4-1	13	CASSQVGVDGYTF	TGCGCCAGCAGCCAAGTTGGGGTAGATGGCTACACCTTC
-	TRBJ2-1	-	TRBV18	15	CASSPQGLPYNEQFF	TGTGCCAGCTCACCCCAAGGCCTCCCCTACAATGAGCAGTTCTTC
-	TRBJ2-2	TRBD2	TRBV11-1	13	CASSSGGPRELFF	TGTGCCAGCAGTTCGGGAGGGCCGAGGGAGCTGTTTTTT
-	TRBJ2-5	TRBD2	TRBV7-2	17	CASSLDNPETILAAQYF	TGTGCCAGCAGCTTAGATAACCCCGAGACTATTCTAGCGGCCCAGTACTTC
-	TRBJ2-1	TRBD2	TRBV7-9	15	CASSPLAGNYNEQFF	TGTGCCAGCAGCCCACTAGCGGGGAACTACAATGAGCAGTTCTTC
many	TRBJ2-1	TRBD2	TRBV7-6	17	CASSPGLAGGFMDEQFF	TGTGCCAGCAGCCCGGGACTAGCGGGAGGGTTTATGGATGAGCAGTTCTTC
few	TRBJ2-2	-	TRBV6-6	14	CASSSYGYTGELFF	TGTGCCAGCAGTTCCTATGGTTACACCGGGGAGCTGTTTTTT
-	TRBJ2-3	TRBD1	TRBV7-1	14	CASMRQGGTDTQYF	TGTGCCAGCATGCGACAGGGTGGCACAGATACGCAGTATTTT
-	TRBJ2-4	-	TRBV25-1	15	CASSVGTLGKNIQYF	TGTGCCAGCAGTGTAGGGACATTAGGCAAAAACATTCAGTACTTC
-	TRBJ2-3	TRBD1	TRBV20-1	11	CSARTGGTQYF	TGCAGTGCGAGGACAGGGGGTACGCAGTATTTT
-	TRBJ1-1	-	TRBV14	13	CASSFNVGSEAFF	TGTGCCAGCAGCTTTAACGTCGGGAGTGAAGCTTTCTTT
-	TRBJ1-2	-	TRBV29-1	11	CSVEGPEGYTF	TGCAGCGTTGAAGGCCCCGAGGGCTACACCTTC
many	TRBJ2-1	TRBD2	TRBV7-2	16	CASSGPGLAGDNEQFF	TGTGCCAGCAGCGGGCCGGGACTAGCGGGAGACAATGAGCAGTTCTTC